This T cell receptor beta chain emerged from a study of kidney transplant recipient with SARS-CoV-2 infection. TCRdb re-called the reads with MiXCR, one entry per CDR3 protein. This sample has about 250,000 distinct CDR3 sequences, with 29% found just once. This clonotype showed up many times. This receptor was taken from a male patient in his thirties who had COVID-19 and was a kidney transplant recipient. The graft donor may be the source of some T cells. Sequencing used a blood sample, obtained at baseline and on day 111 from a kidney transplant recipient.

The CDR3 DNA reads as TGTGCCAGCAGCCAAGTGCAGGGTGCGAACGCCGACGAGCAGTACTTC. Protein sequence: CASSQVQGANADEQYF. The chain has TRBV4-2 and TRBJ2-7; D perhaps matches TRBD1 (5 bases). The V end lost 1 base, the J end lost 5 bases, and 18 bases lay between the germline ends. The CDR3 spans 16 residues. CDR1 LGHNA and CDR2 YNFKEQ come from the germline V gene.